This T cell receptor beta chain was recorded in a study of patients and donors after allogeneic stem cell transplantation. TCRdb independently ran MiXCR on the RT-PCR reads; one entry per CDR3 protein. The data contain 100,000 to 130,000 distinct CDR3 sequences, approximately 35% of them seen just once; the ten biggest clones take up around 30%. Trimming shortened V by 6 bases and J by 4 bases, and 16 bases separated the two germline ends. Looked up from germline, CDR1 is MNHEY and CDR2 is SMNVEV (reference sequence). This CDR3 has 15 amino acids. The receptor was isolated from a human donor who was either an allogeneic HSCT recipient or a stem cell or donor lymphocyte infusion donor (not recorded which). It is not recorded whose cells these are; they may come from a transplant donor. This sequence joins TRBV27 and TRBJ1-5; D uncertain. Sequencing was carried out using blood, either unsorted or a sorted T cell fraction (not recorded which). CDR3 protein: CASRARPGVNQPQHF. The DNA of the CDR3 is TGTGCCAGCAGGGCTAGGCCCGGGGTTAATCAGCCCCAGCATTTT.